This TCR beta chain was retrieved from a study of T cells in Graves' hyperthyroidism and ophthalmopathy. CDR3 size: 12 residues. The germline V gene encodes CDR1 MNHEY and CDR2 SMNVEV (reference sequence). Trimming removed 4 bases from V and 7 bases from J; junction bases left unmatched: 3. From RNA transcripts, TCR beta CDR3 regions were amplified. HTBI primers were employed in a first-round RT-PCR of the TCR CDR3. TCRdb re-derived calls from the multiplex PCR reads in MiXCR, one entry per CDR3 protein. The profile shows about 620,000 distinct CDR3 sequences, roughly 17% of them singletons. This clonotype was counted only a few times.

V and J are TRBV27 and TRBJ2-7, with 8 bases matching TRBD1. Material: blood. This TCR was recovered from a woman in her twenties or thirties with Graves' hyperthyroidism. CDR3 residues: CASSSTGEEQYF. The CDR3 DNA reads as TGTGCCAGCAGTTCGACAGGGGAAGAGCAGTACTTC.